These 24 T cell receptor beta chains share one sample of origin, sequenced in a study of cytotoxic CD8 clonotypes in ibrutinib-treated CLL. Measured with immunoSEQ multiplex PCR; TCRdb has only the in-frame clones, and not every one. The table shows thousands of clones, with more than 70% occurring only once. The sample was PBMCs, taken before ibrutinib treatment. The receptors were sampled from a human donor with chronic lymphocytic leukemia.

The chain links TRBV7-8 to TRBJ1-3; possible D gene TRBD1, 6 bases. The V gene lost 6 bases and the J gene lost 3 bases, with 21 bases spanning the gap. The CDR3 contains 17 residues. Germline V gene sequence: CDR1 SGHVS, CDR2 FQNEAQ. The CDR3 DNA reads as TGTGCCAGCAGTTCCCTGGGGGGCAAGCTGTATGGAAACACCATATATTTT. It translates to CASSSLGGKLYGNTIYF.

The chain has TRBV5-1 and TRBJ2-3; D is unresolved. Between the trimmed V and J ends, which lost 1 base and 0 bases, there was a span of 6 bases. This CDR3 is 14 amino acids long. Looked up from germline, CDR1 is SGHRS and CDR2 is YFSETQ. CDR3: CASSLRRSTDTQYF. CDR3 coding DNA: TGCGCCAGCAGCTTGAGAAGGAGCACAGATACGCAGTATTTT.

This rearrangement joins TRBV28 to TRBJ2-5; TRBD2 matches 8 bases. CDR1 and CDR2 (germline): MDHEN, SYDVKM. V shed 6 bases, J shed 7 bases, and the junction held 4 bases outside the gene matches. The CDR3 loop spans 12 amino acids. In nucleotides, the CDR3 is TGTGCCAGCAGCGGGGGGGTTAGGACCCAGTACTTC. It specifies CASSGGVRTQYF.

This clone was observed a few times. This chain joins TRBV20-1 and TRBJ1-1; the D is unclear. V lost 2 bases, J lost 10 bases, and 8 bases lay in between. CDR1 DFQATT and CDR2 SNEGSKA come from the germline V gene (reference sequence). This CDR3 region has 10 residues. The CDR3 nucleotides read TGCAGTGCTAGACGTCTATCAGCTTTCTTT. Translation gives CSARRLSAFF.

This clone was counted a few times. This chain connects TRBV6-1 to TRBJ1-5; D not resolved. This CDR3 has 15 residues. From germline, CDR1 is MNHNS and CDR2 SASEGT. The V end lost 6 bases, the J end lost 4 bases, and 16 bases lay between the germline ends. The CDR3, as DNA: TGTGCCAGCAGACCAGACCGTTTTGGAAATCAGCCCCAGCATTTT. Its translation is CASRPDRFGNQPQHF.

This clone was seen only a few times. DNA of the CDR3: TGTGCCAGCGGGACAGGGACCGAGAAAGAGACCCAGTACTTC. Its translation is CASGTGTEKETQYF. This chain connects TRBV2 to TRBJ2-5; 9 nucleotides align to TRBD1. This CDR3 is built from 14 residues. Trimming cost V 8 bases and J 3 bases; bases outside gene matches: 7. The germline V gene has CDR1 SNHLY and CDR2 FYNNEI.

V usage is TRBV15 and J usage is TRBJ2-3, with 7 bases identical to TRBD2. With 3 bases clipped from V and 3 bases from J, the junction kept 3 bases outside the gene matches. Germline assignment: CDR1 LNHNV and CDR2 YYDKDF (reference sequence). The CDR3 length is 14 residues. The CDR3 DNA reads as TGTGCCACCAGCAGGGGGAGGGGAACAGATACGCAGTATTTT. Translated, it gives CATSRGRGTDTQYF.

This clone was observed a handful of times. The chain joins TRBV5-1 to TRBJ2-3; D uncertain. V was shortened by 4 bases and J by 0 bases, with 9 bases between the two germline ends. CDR1 and CDR2 (germline): SGHRS, YFSETQ. The CDR3 totals 14 residues. In nucleotides, the CDR3 is TGCGCCAGCAGCCGCACTCTAAGCACAGATACGCAGTATTTT. This codes for CASSRTLSTDTQYF.

This sequence joins TRBV27 and TRBJ2-7; TRBD1 aligns across 7 bases. The CDR3 covers 13 residues. V trimming: 4 bases; J trimming: 7 bases; junction bases outside the gene matches: 7. CDR1 and CDR2 (germline): MNHEY, SMNVEV (reference sequence). DNA for the CDR3: TGTGCCAGCAGTTCAGGACAGGTTGTGGAGCAGTACTTC. Translating it yields CASSSGQVVEQYF.

The rearrangement joins TRBV9 to TRBJ2-7; D not certain. Trimming cost V 2 bases and J 2 bases, with 8 bases left between them. Germline V gene sequence: CDR1 SGDLS, CDR2 YYNGEE. CDR3 length: 13 residues. CDR3 sequence: CASSVDNPYEQYF. The CDR3 nucleotides are TGTGCCAGCAGCGTGGATAATCCCTACGAGCAGTACTTC.

This clone was seen just once. The junction departs from germline at one end; a sequencing error may be responsible. CDR3 coding DNA: TGTGCTAGCAGCTTAGCTCACGGACAGGGTTCCACCGGGGAGCTGTTTTTT. Translated, it gives CASSLAHGQGSTGELFF. This chain connects TRBV7-7 to TRBJ2-2, with TRBD1 matching 8 bases. CDR1 SSHAT and CDR2 FNYEAQ come from the germline V gene (reference sequence). This CDR3 is built from 17 residues.

This clone was picked up a small number of times. The chain has TRBV28 and TRBJ1-4; D is uncertain. CDR3 length: 12 amino acids. V was trimmed by 2 bases and J by 13 bases, leaving 11 bases between them. CDR1 and CDR2 from the germline V gene are MDHEN and SYDVKM. This chain's CDR3 is CASSLNLPGLFF. In nucleotides, the CDR3 is TGTGCCAGCAGTTTAAATCTACCTGGACTGTTTTTT.

The rearrangement links TRBV9 to TRBJ2-2; D remains ambiguous. Trimming left V 0 bases short and J 6 bases short, with 9 bases between. Germline loops: CDR1 SGDLS, CDR2 YYNGEE. This CDR3 spans 14 amino acids. Here the CDR3 reads CASSVEVGSGELFF. CDR3 nucleotide sequence: TGTGCCAGCAGCGTAGAAGTAGGGTCCGGGGAGCTGTTTTTT.

The chain links TRBV30 to TRBJ1-5, with D unresolved. Germline CDR1 and CDR2: GTSNPN and SVGIG (reference sequence). The CDR3 runs 15 residues. The V gene lost 0 bases and the J gene lost 4 bases, with 13 bases spanning the gap. In nucleotides, the CDR3 is TGTGCCTGGAGTGTTGGTCAGACCTTAAATCAGCCCCAGCATTTT. It specifies CAWSVGQTLNQPQHF.

In its sample, this clone was seen once. The gene calls are TRBV28 and TRBJ2-7; D is uncertain. V lost 6 bases to trimming and J lost 3 bases, with 18 bases between them. In germline, CDR1 is MDHEN, CDR2 SYDVKM. The CDR3 is 15 residues long. CDR3 nucleotides: TGTGCCAGCAGATCTGGCTCGGAACGTAGCTACGAGCAGTACTTC. This translates into CASRSGSERSYEQYF.

This clone came up a few times. The chain is built from TRBV19 and TRBJ2-1; D might be TRBD1 (6 bases). CDR1 and CDR2 from the germline V gene are LNHDA and SQIVND (reference sequence). CDR3 length: 14 residues. V dropped 3 bases and J dropped 4 bases, with 10 bases sitting between them. The CDR3 DNA reads TGTGCCAGTAGTATTGGCACAGGGTACAATGAGCAGTTCTTC. It codes for CASSIGTGYNEQFF.

J is TRBJ1-5 and V is TRBV6-6; D is perhaps TRBD1 (6 bases). V was pared by 4 bases and J by 7 bases, with 17 bases between. CDR1 and CDR2 (germline): MNHNY, SVGAGI (reference sequence). The CDR3 has 15 amino acids. The CDR3 protein is CASSSKQGNGQPQHF. CDR3 nucleotide sequence: TGTGCCAGCAGTTCTAAACAGGGAAATGGACAGCCCCAGCATTTT.

The CDR3 DNA is TGTGCCAGTACCCTCGTTGGGACAGGGGGGAATCAGCCCCAGCATTTT. Amino acid sequence: CASTLVGTGGNQPQHF. J is TRBJ1-5 and V is TRBV19; 11 bases align to TRBD1. V lost 7 bases, J lost 4 bases, and 9 bases stayed unmatched. CDR3 length: 16 residues. Germline CDR1 reads LNHDA; CDR2 reads SQIVND (reference sequence).

The chain is built from TRBV18 and TRBJ1-1, with a tentative D call TRBD1 (5 bases). V lost 5 bases and J lost 5, with 9 bases in between. Germline loops: CDR1 KGHSH, CDR2 LQKENI. The CDR3 extends over 12 amino acids. The CDR3 sequence is CASSNGGTEAFF. In DNA form, the CDR3 reads TGTGCCAGCTCAAACGGGGGGACTGAAGCTTTCTTT.

This clone was counted a few times. The rearrangement uses TRBV5-1 and TRBJ2-7; 7 bases are shared with TRBD1. Germline-derived CDR1 and CDR2 are SGHRS and YFSETQ. V dropped 0 bases and J dropped 5; count of bases not matched to a gene: 2. This CDR3 has 13 residues. CDR3 region: CASSLAQGDEQYF. As DNA, the CDR3 is TGCGCCAGCAGCTTGGCCCAGGGGGACGAGCAGTACTTC.

The chain is built from TRBV19 and TRBJ2-5; the D gene is possibly TRBD2 (5 bases). Between the trimmed V and J ends, which lost 4 bases and 5 bases, there was a span of 17 bases. Per germline, CDR1 LNHDA and CDR2 SQIVND (reference sequence). The CDR3 runs to 15 residues. This CDR3 reads CASSNLEGVRETQYF. In nucleotides, the CDR3 is TGTGCCAGTAGTAACCTAGAGGGTGTAAGGGAGACCCAGTACTTC.

The V call is TRBV7-6, the J call TRBJ2-7; the D gene is possibly TRBD2 (7 bases). This CDR3 contains 15 residues. Germline V CDR1 and CDR2: SGHVS, FNYEAQ. V shed 2 bases and J shed 3 bases, with 14 bases lying between them. In DNA, the CDR3 is TGTGCCAGCAGCTTATTCGGGGGGCTTAGCTACGAGCAGTACTTC. Translated, it gives CASSLFGGLSYEQYF.

About this clone itself: At one end, the junction sequence differs from germline, possibly due to a read error. The chain has TRBV11-1 and TRBJ2-1; TRBD2 matches 8 bases. The CDR3 contains 14 residues. Germline V gene sequence: CDR1 SGHAT, CDR2 FQDESV (reference sequence). The CDR3 DNA sequence: TGTGCCAGCAGCTTAGTTGGTGGGCGGGAGGAGCCGTTCTTC. This sequence encodes CASSLVGGREEPFF.

The chain recombines TRBV7-8 with TRBJ2-3; no definite D call. The germline V and J ends were trimmed by 5 bases and 0 bases, with 12 bases remaining between them. In germline, CDR1 is SGHVS, CDR2 FQNEAQ. This CDR3 spans 15 amino acids. CDR3 in amino acids: CASSPSRTSTDTQYF. The CDR3 region has the DNA TGTGCCAGCAGCCCAAGCAGAACTAGCACAGATACGCAGTATTTT.